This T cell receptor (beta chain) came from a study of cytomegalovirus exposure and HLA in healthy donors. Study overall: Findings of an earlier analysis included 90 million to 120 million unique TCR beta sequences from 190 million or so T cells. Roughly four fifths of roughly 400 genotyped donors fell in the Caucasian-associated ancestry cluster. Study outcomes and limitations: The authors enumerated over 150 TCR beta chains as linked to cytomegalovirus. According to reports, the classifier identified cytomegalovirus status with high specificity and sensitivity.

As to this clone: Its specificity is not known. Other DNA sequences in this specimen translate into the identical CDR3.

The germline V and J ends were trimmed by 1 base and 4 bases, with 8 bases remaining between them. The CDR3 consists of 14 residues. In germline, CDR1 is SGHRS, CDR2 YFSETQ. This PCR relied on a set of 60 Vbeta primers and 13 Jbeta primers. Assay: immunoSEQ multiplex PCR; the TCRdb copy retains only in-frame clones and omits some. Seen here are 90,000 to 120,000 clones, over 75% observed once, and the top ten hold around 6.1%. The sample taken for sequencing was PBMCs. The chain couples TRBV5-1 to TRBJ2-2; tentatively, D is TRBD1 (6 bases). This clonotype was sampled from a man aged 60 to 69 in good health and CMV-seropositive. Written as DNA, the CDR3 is TGCGCCAGCAGCTTGACAGGGAGCACCGGGGAGCTGTTTTTT. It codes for CASSLTGSTGELFF.